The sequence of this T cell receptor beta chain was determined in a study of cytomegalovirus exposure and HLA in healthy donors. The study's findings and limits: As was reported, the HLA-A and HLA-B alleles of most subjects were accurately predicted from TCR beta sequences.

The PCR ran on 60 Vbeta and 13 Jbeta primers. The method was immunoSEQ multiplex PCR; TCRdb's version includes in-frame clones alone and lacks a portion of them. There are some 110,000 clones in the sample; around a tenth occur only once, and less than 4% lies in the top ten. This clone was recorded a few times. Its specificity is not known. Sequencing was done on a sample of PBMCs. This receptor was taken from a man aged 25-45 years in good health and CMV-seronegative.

In nucleotides, the CDR3 is TGTGCTAGTGGTTTGACAGGGGTCACTGAAGCTTTCTTT. This sequence encodes CASGLTGVTEAFF. This chain joins TRBV12-5 and TRBJ1-1; 7 bases map to TRBD1. Germline CDR1 is LGHNT and CDR2 is FRNRAP. There are 13 residues in the CDR3. Losses at the gene ends were 2 bases for V and 4 bases for J; bases not matched to a gene: 1.